The 29 T cell receptor beta chains given below trace back to one sample, sequenced in a study of identical twins. TCRdb ran MiXCR on the 5' RACE reads and lists one entry per CDR3 protein. Of around 550,000 distinct CDR3 sequences detected, about 16% appear once; the ten largest clones hold roughly 0.42%. This sample also appeared in a second study, on yellow fever vaccine responses in identical twins.

Sequences were obtained from CD4+ T cells sorted from blood. These receptors came from a woman younger than 30 in good health.

The chain is built from TRBV12-3 or TRBV12-4 and TRBJ1-2; no definite D call. This CDR3 is 12 amino acids long. V lost 8 bases to trimming and J lost 7 bases, with 14 bases between them. The CDR3 is CASYRAAGGYTF. Written as DNA, the CDR3 is TGTGCCAGCTACCGGGCGGCCGGTGGCTACACCTTC.

The chain joins TRBV3-1 to TRBJ2-5; weak D call: TRBD2 (6 bases). The length of the CDR3 is 16 residues. V dropped 5 bases and J dropped 1 base, with 17 bases sitting between them. Looked up from germline, CDR1 is LGHDT and CDR2 is YNNKEL (reference sequence). CDR3 DNA sequence: TGTGCCAGCAGCAAAGCCTCCGCGGGAATCCAAGAGACCCAGTACTTC. This codes for CASSKASAGIQETQYF.

This clonotype was observed a few times. The V call is TRBV29-1, the J call TRBJ1-2; D is unclear. V lost 0 bases to trimming and J lost 7 bases, with 12 bases between them. This CDR3 region has 13 residues. Germline CDR1 and CDR2: SQVTM and ANQGSEA. CDR3: CSVEDSGAAGYTF. For the CDR3, the DNA is TGCAGCGTTGAAGATTCTGGAGCGGCTGGCTACACCTTC.

This clonotype came up many times. The chain links TRBV27 to TRBJ2-5; D is perhaps TRBD2 (6 bases). This CDR3 spans 13 amino acids. Trimming took 3 bases from V and 4 from J, leaving 9 bases between them. Germline loops: CDR1 MNHEY, CDR2 SMNVEV (reference sequence). The CDR3 sequence: CASSFGGLETQYF. For the CDR3, the DNA is TGTGCCAGCAGTTTCGGGGGTTTAGAGACCCAGTACTTC.

This clonotype was observed a few times. The chain joins TRBV12-3 or TRBV12-4 to TRBJ2-5; D not resolved. The CDR3 is 14 amino acids. The V end lost 6 bases, the J end lost 2 bases, and 13 bases lay between the germline ends. The CDR3 protein is CASRRRLTQETQYF. CDR3 DNA: TGTGCCAGCAGACGTCGACTGACACAAGAGACCCAGTACTTC.

The chain couples TRBV18 to TRBJ1-1; D is uncertain. The germline V and J ends were trimmed by 2 bases and 1 base, with 11 bases remaining between them. CDR3 size: 15 residues. The germline gives CDR1 KGHSH, CDR2 LQKENI. In nucleotides, the CDR3 is TGTGCCAGCTCACCATGGCGGCGGTGGAACACTGAAGCTTTCTTT. Residues: CASSPWRRWNTEAFF.

The chain uses TRBV4-1 and TRBJ2-5; possibly TRBD2 for D (6 bases). The V gene lost 1 base and the J gene lost 3 bases, with 12 bases spanning the gap. The CDR3 sequence is 15 residues long. Per the germline V gene, CDR1 is MGHRA and CDR2 is YSYEKL. CDR3: CASSQGGETEETQYF. For the CDR3, the DNA is TGCGCCAGCAGCCAAGGGGGGGAGACGGAAGAGACCCAGTACTTC.

In its sample, this clonotype was seen a few times. This chain joins TRBV7-9 and TRBJ2-3; 12 nucleotides line up with TRBD2. Looked up from germline, CDR1 is SEHNR and CDR2 is FQNEAQ (reference sequence). CDR3 length: 17 amino acids. V lost 6 bases, J lost 2 bases, and 9 bases stayed unmatched. CDR3 sequence reads: CASRRWTSGTFTDTQYF. CDR3 nucleotide sequence: TGTGCCAGCAGGAGATGGACTAGCGGGACCTTCACAGATACGCAGTATTTT.

This clonotype was counted only a few times. The germline gene is not matched at one end of the junction; a read error may be the cause. The chain combines TRBV29-1 with TRBJ2-1; 10 bases align to TRBD1. Germline CDR1 SQVTM, CDR2 ANQGSEA. The CDR3 contains 10 residues. The CDR3 spells CSVEEGTGAF. CDR3 nucleotide sequence: TGCAGCGTTGAAGAGGGGACAGGGGCTTTC.

This clonotype occurred many times. J is TRBJ2-6 and V is TRBV7-3; no reliable D call. Germline V gene data show CDR1 as SGHTA and CDR2 as FQGTGA. The CDR3 sequence is 15 residues long. V dropped 5 bases and J dropped 1 base, with 9 bases sitting between them. CDR3 amino acids: CASSPMYSGANVLTF. CDR3 coding DNA: TGTGCCAGCAGCCCCATGTATTCTGGGGCCAACGTCCTGACTTTC.

The genes are TRBV6-1 and TRBJ2-1; 8 nucleotides line up with TRBD2. Losses at the gene ends were 8 bases for V and 14 bases for J; bases not matched to a gene: 14. Germline V gene data show CDR1 as MNHNS and CDR2 as SASEGT. The CDR3 is 13 amino acids. The CDR3: CASSAGRVSGKFF. CDR3 nucleotides: TGTGCCAGCTCCGCCGGGAGGGTGAGCGGGAAGTTCTTC.

V is TRBV7-9 and J is TRBJ1-5; tentatively, D is TRBD1 (5 bases). Germline CDR1 SEHNR, CDR2 FQNEAQ (reference sequence). The CDR3 contains 14 residues. V lost 1 base, J lost 8 bases, and 12 bases lay in between. Here the CDR3 reads CASSLVGASEPQHF. The CDR3 bases are TGTGCCAGCAGCTTAGTAGGGGCGTCAGAGCCCCAGCATTTT.

At least ten counts were recorded for this clonotype. V and J are TRBV12-3 or TRBV12-4 and TRBJ1-1, with 7 bases aligning to TRBD1. Trimming took 6 bases from V and 11 from J; bases not matched to a gene: 9. This CDR3 spans 12 amino acids. In DNA form, the CDR3 reads TGTGCCAGCAGCACGGACAGGCCAGAGGCTTTCTTT. Translating it yields CASSTDRPEAFF.

In DNA form, the CDR3 reads TGTGCCAGTAGTATCCAGGGGATCCATCCCGAGCAGTACTTC. As protein: CASSIQGIHPEQYF. The chain employs TRBV19 and TRBJ2-7; perhaps TRBD1 as D (6 bases). The CDR3 length is 14 residues. Trimming stripped 3 bases from V and 6 bases from J, with 15 bases between. CDR1 is LNHDA and CDR2 is SQIVND in the germline V gene (reference sequence).

This clonotype was counted only a few times. The CDR3 reads CASSGGGREQYF. CDR3 nucleotide sequence: TGTGCCAGCAGTGGTGGTGGGCGCGAGCAGTACTTC. The chain combines TRBV12-3 or TRBV12-4 with TRBJ2-7; D uncertain. The CDR3 sequence is 12 residues long. V lost 5 bases, J lost 6 bases, and 11 bases lay in between.

The sample holds many counts of this clonotype. V usage is TRBV24-1 and J usage is TRBJ2-6; TRBD1 is a possible D gene (6 bases). Germline lookup yields CDR1 KGHDR and CDR2 SFDVKD. This CDR3 has 15 residues. Trimming took off 8 bases at V and 1 base at J, with 11 bases between the two ends. The CDR3 DNA reads TGTGCCACCATGGACAGCCTGTCTGGGGCCAACGTCCTGACTTTC. Translating it yields CATMDSLSGANVLTF.

This chain uses TRBV10-3 with TRBJ2-2, with 8 bases identical to TRBD2. Trimming at V came to 4 bases and at J to 2 bases, leaving 9 bases not matched to a gene. In germline, CDR1 is ENHRY, CDR2 SYGVKD. The CDR3 is 17 amino acids. The CDR3 sequence is CAISGQRLATNTGELFF. The CDR3 DNA reads TGTGCCATCAGTGGACAAAGACTAGCGACCAACACCGGGGAGCTGTTTTTT.

This clonotype appeared a few times. This sequence joins TRBV6-1 and TRBJ1-5; 9 bases agree with TRBD1. The CDR3 contains 19 residues. Germline CDR1 and CDR2: MNHNS and SASEGT. V gave up 7 bases and J gave up 0 bases; unmatched junction bases: 16. In DNA form, the CDR3 reads TGTGCCAGCACTACCACCGGGACAGGGTTTGGATATAGCAATCAGCCCCAGCATTTT. Its translation: CASTTTGTGFGYSNQPQHF.

This clonotype was seen many times. The chain is built from TRBV28 and TRBJ2-1, with 11 bases identical to TRBD2. Trimming at V came to 5 bases and at J to 2 bases, leaving 2 bases not matched to a gene. Germline lookup yields CDR1 MDHEN and CDR2 SYDVKM. The CDR3 has 15 amino acids. DNA of the CDR3: TGTGCCAGCAGTAGGACTAGCGGGCCCTACAATGAGCAGTTCTTC. Translating gives CASSRTSGPYNEQFF.

The chain has TRBV7-9 and TRBJ2-3; TRBD2 matches 9 bases. The CDR3 spans 16 residues. Trimming took 2 bases from V and 5 from J; bases not matched to a gene: 8. Per germline, CDR1 SEHNR and CDR2 FQNEAQ (reference sequence). CDR3 in DNA: TGTGCCAGCAGCTTAAGCTTAGCGGGAGTTCAAGATACGCAGTATTTT. It is translated as CASSLSLAGVQDTQYF.

This clonotype has more than one count but fewer than ten. The chain recombines TRBV7-9 with TRBJ2-5, with a possible D match to TRBD1 (6 bases). Per germline, CDR1 SEHNR and CDR2 FQNEAQ (reference sequence). Trimming left V 1 base short and J 0 bases short, with 12 bases between. CDR3 size: 16 residues. CDR3 region: CASSLVGQTYQETQYF. In DNA form, the CDR3 reads TGTGCCAGCAGCTTAGTTGGACAGACGTACCAAGAGACCCAGTACTTC.

The chain combines TRBV7-9 with TRBJ2-5; 8 nucleotides agree with TRBD1. The J segment lost 3 bases and the V segment lost 8 bases, leaving 14 bases of the junction unmatched. From germline, CDR1 is SEHNR and CDR2 FQNEAQ (reference sequence). CDR3 length equals 16 residues. The CDR3 region has the DNA TGTGCCAGCTCTGTGACAGTCCCAGGGGGCAAAGAGACCCAGTACTTC. Its protein is CASSVTVPGGKETQYF.

This clonotype was seen a handful of times. The rearrangement uses TRBV12-5 and TRBJ2-7; D remains ambiguous. The CDR3 is 12 amino acids. Trimming cost V 5 bases and J 6 bases, with 11 bases left between them. The germline V gene encodes CDR1 LGHNT and CDR2 FRNRAP. This CDR3 is CASGQTLSEQYV. Here the CDR3 DNA reads TGTGCTAGTGGTCAGACATTATCCGAGCAGTACGTC.

The rearrangement links TRBV5-1 to TRBJ2-3; 8 bases fit TRBD2. Per germline, CDR1 SGHRS and CDR2 YFSETQ. J gave up 5 bases and V 3 bases, and 5 bases lay outside the gene matches. The CDR3 is 14 amino acids. The CDR3 here is CASSSGLGLDTQYF. CDR3 DNA: TGCGCCAGCAGCTCGGGACTAGGTTTAGATACGCAGTATTTT.

The V call is TRBV20-1, the J call TRBJ2-1; 11 nucleotides match TRBD1. The CDR3 loop spans 15 amino acids. The ends lost 3 bases at V and 7 bases at J; junction bases unmatched: 8. Germline CDR1 DFQATT, CDR2 SNEGSKA (reference sequence). CDR3 residues: CSASQGTGGLNEQFF. Written as DNA, the CDR3 is TGCAGTGCTAGTCAGGGGACAGGGGGTTTGAATGAGCAGTTCTTC.

V is TRBV3-1 and J is TRBJ2-3, with 8 positions matching TRBD2. This CDR3 comprises 17 residues. Germline CDR1 reads LGHDT; CDR2 reads YNNKEL (reference sequence). With 1 base clipped from V and 2 bases from J, the junction kept 8 bases outside the gene matches. CDR3 region: CASSQVGIAGNTDTQYF. The CDR3 nucleotides are TGTGCCAGCAGCCAAGTTGGAATAGCGGGGAACACAGATACGCAGTATTTT.

The chain carries TRBV6-5 and TRBJ2-3; D is uncertain. Trimming took 0 bases from V and 1 from J, leaving 11 bases between them. The CDR3 loop spans 16 amino acids. Germline V gives CDR1 MNHEY, CDR2 SVGAGI. The DNA for the CDR3 is TGTGCCAGCAGTTACTCGCGCAGCTTACGCACAGATACGCAGTATTTT. Translated: CASSYSRSLRTDTQYF.

This clonotype was seen a few times. The chain carries TRBV9 and TRBJ2-7, with D hard to call. From germline, CDR1 is SGDLS and CDR2 YYNGEE. This CDR3 is built from 13 residues. V was cut by 0 bases and J by 6 bases, with 10 bases left in between. The CDR3 reads CASSVDRWGEQYF. CDR3 DNA: TGTGCCAGCAGCGTAGACAGATGGGGCGAGCAGTACTTC.

The chain links TRBV6-1 to TRBJ2-2, with 7 bases that match TRBD1. Germline V gene sequence: CDR1 MNHNS, CDR2 SASEGT. The V and J ends lost 6 bases and 1 base, in that order; junction bases with no gene match: 2. CDR3 length: 14 amino acids. For the CDR3, the DNA is TGTGCCAGCAGCGCAGGGGGGAACACCGGGGAGCTGTTTTTT. Its translation is CASSAGGNTGELFF.